This passage covers 24 T cell receptor beta chains from one sample sequenced in a study of T cell repertoires in cytomegalovirus infection. TCRdb redid the calling of the reads with MiXCR, one entry per CDR3 protein. Counted here are 740,000 or so distinct CDR3 sequences, roughly 36% occurring once; the ten biggest clones make up 2.8%. The sequenced material came from PBMCs. Receptors were obtained from a human donor in good health (CMV status not recorded). Some clones in this sample may be carry-over from other donors' samples.

The rearrangement links TRBV6-1 to TRBJ1-5; D may be TRBD1 (5 bases). CDR1 and CDR2 from the germline V gene are MNHNS and SASEGT. Trimming removed 3 bases from V and 2 bases from J, with 11 bases in between. There are 15 residues in the CDR3. The CDR3 DNA sequence: TGTGCCAGCAGTGACGTGGGGGTAGGCAATCAGCCCCAGCATTTT. It is translated as CASSDVGVGNQPQHF.

In this sample, this clonotype turned up a few times. A read error may account for a junction end that differs from germline. This chain joins TRBV12-3 or TRBV12-4 and TRBJ2-3, with D uncertain. There are 13 residues in the CDR3. In DNA, the CDR3 is TGTGCCAGCTGTTTTACAGCCACAGATACGCAGTATTTT. Translating it yields CASCFTATDTQYF.

The chain has TRBV6-5 and TRBJ2-3, with 9 positions matching TRBD1. This CDR3 has 18 amino acids. Germline V gives CDR1 MNHEY, CDR2 SVGAGI. The V segment lost 3 bases and the J segment 2 bases; nucleotides outside the gene matches: 12. The CDR3 sequence is CASSYAHYRGPNTDTQYF. CDR3 in DNA: TGTGCCAGCAGTTATGCACACTACAGGGGGCCTAACACAGATACGCAGTATTTT.

The chain has TRBV6-5 and TRBJ2-5, with 8 positions matching TRBD1. The end of the DNA aligns better with TRBJ2-7, so the J call may be wrong. CDR1 is MNHEY and CDR2 is SVGAGI in the germline V gene. The CDR3 extends over 16 amino acids. CDR3 protein: CASSPSRGRFSYEQYF. The CDR3 nucleotides read TGTGCCAGCAGCCCTAGCAGGGGGCGATTCTCCTACGAGCAGTACTTC.

Note on this clonotype: A single base separates this from a much larger clone, so it may be a read error. This chain connects TRBV9 to TRBJ2-7, with D perhaps TRBD1 (5 bases). Trimming left V 3 bases short and J 3 bases short, with 7 bases between. The CDR3 is 12 amino acids. Germline loops: CDR1 SGDLS, CDR2 YYNGEE. The CDR3 region has the DNA TGTGCCAGCAGCGAGGACAACTACGAGCAGTACTTC. This gives the protein CASSEDNYEQYF.

The chain is built from TRBV28 and TRBJ1-3; 9 bases match TRBD1. The germline V gene has CDR1 MDHEN and CDR2 SYDVKM. With V trimmed by 8 bases and J by 2 bases, 4 bases remained unmatched. CDR3 length: 14 residues. In DNA form, the CDR3 reads TGTGCCAGCGGCGGGACAGGGACTGGAAACACCATATATTTT. Its translation: CASGGTGTGNTIYF.

The table lists this clonotype with a few counts. J is TRBJ1-1 and V is TRBV6-6; 8 bases line up with TRBD1. CDR3 length: 15 amino acids. Unmatched junction bases numbered 8, after V lost 5 bases and J lost 3 bases. Germline V CDR1 and CDR2: MNHNY, SVGAGI (reference sequence). CDR3 nucleotide sequence: TGTGCCAGCAGTCCCAGGGGGCAGGGGTACACTGAAGCTTTCTTT. Its translation: CASSPRGQGYTEAFF.

There are a few counts of this clonotype. The chain recombines TRBV7-2 with TRBJ2-7; 12 nucleotides align to TRBD2. The CDR3 has 15 amino acids. Germline lookup yields CDR1 SGHTA and CDR2 FQGNSA. V shed 5 bases, J shed 3 bases, and the junction held 5 bases outside the gene matches. CDR3 DNA sequence: TGTGCCAGCAGCACCGGACTAGCGGGACACTACGAGCAGTACTTC. It translates to CASSTGLAGHYEQYF. The whole variable domain, filled in from reference TRBV7-2 and TRBJ2-7, reads GAGVSQSPSNKVTEKGKDVELRCDPISGHTALYWYRQSLGQGLEFLIYFQGNSAPDKSGLPSDRFSAERTGGSVSTLTIQRTQQEDSAVYLCASSTGLAGHYEQYFGPGTRLTVT.

In regard to this clonotype: The DNA is left out, because the CDR3 cannot be placed on it with certainty; the CDR3 is given as TCRdb lists it. The rearrangement links TRBV12-3 or TRBV12-4 to TRBJ2-5; the D call of TRBD1 is as the table states it, not checked on the DNA. A total of 16 residues make up the CDR3, ends included. The CDR3 is CASSFGTGARRGRLYF.

The chain links TRBV11-2 to TRBJ2-7; the match to TRBD2 covers 10 bases. Germline V CDR1 and CDR2: SGHAT, FQNNGV. V dropped 4 bases and J dropped 4; count of bases not matched to a gene: 16. The CDR3 runs 18 residues. The CDR3 DNA follows: TGTGCCAGCAGCTCTCCCCAACTGTCTAGCGGGAGAGTATACGAGCAGTACTTC. It codes for CASSSPQLSSGRVYEQYF.

V is TRBV20-1 and J is TRBJ2-3; TRBD2 agrees at 10 bases. Per germline, CDR1 DFQATT and CDR2 SNEGSKA (reference sequence). Trimming at V came to 1 base and at J to 6 bases, leaving 16 bases not matched to a gene. The CDR3 has 18 amino acids. CDR3 in amino acids: CSARAWGTGSGRHDTQYF. The CDR3 nucleotides read TGCAGTGCTAGAGCATGGGGTACTGGTAGCGGGAGGCACGATACGCAGTATTTT.

The chain recombines TRBV6-8 with TRBJ2-5; 11 bases agree with TRBD2. Germline values: CDR1 MNHGY, CDR2 SAAAGT. The CDR3 loop spans 16 amino acids. V lost 5 bases to trimming and J lost 7 bases; unmatched junction nucleotides: 12. CDR3 region: CASSTSSSGRMLTQYF. The CDR3 DNA reads TGTGCCAGCAGTACGTCTTCTAGCGGGAGGATGTTGACCCAGTACTTC.

The chain has TRBV2 and TRBJ1-2; D might be TRBD1 (6 bases). The CDR3 spans 15 residues. CDR1 and CDR2 from the germline V gene are SNHLY and FYNNEI. The V end was cut by 3 bases, the J end by 3 bases, with 14 bases between. The CDR3 DNA sequence: TGTGCCAGCAGTGAGGCTGCAGGGGATGACTATGGCTACACCTTC. Protein sequence: CASSEAAGDDYGYTF.

As for this clonotype: The junction departs from the called germline gene at one end, perhaps through a read error. The chain couples TRBV7-2 to TRBJ2-3; D is ambiguous. Germline CDR1 SGHTA, CDR2 FQGNSA. This CDR3 has 12 amino acids. In nucleotides, the CDR3 is TGTGCCAGCAGCTTCGGCACAGAGACGCCGTATTTT. It translates to CASSFGTETPYF.

The rearrangement links TRBV5-6 to TRBJ1-1, with a weak D call TRBD1 (6 bases). Germline V gene lookup returns CDR1 SGHDT and CDR2 YYEEEE. Trimming pared 2 bases from V and 9 bases from J, leaving 17 bases between. This CDR3 has 14 amino acids. The CDR3 sequence is CASSFRQVFSQAFF. CDR3 in DNA: TGTGCCAGCAGCTTTCGACAGGTTTTCAGCCAAGCTTTCTTT.

V gene TRBV25-1 combines with J gene TRBJ2-1; 8 bases fit TRBD2. CDR1 and CDR2 (germline): MGHDK, SYGVNS. This CDR3 has 15 amino acids. J gave up 8 bases and V 2 bases, and 8 bases lay outside the gene matches. The CDR3 is CASSEALSGRYEQFF. DNA for the CDR3: TGTGCCAGCAGTGAAGCTTTAAGCGGGAGATATGAGCAGTTCTTC.

Turning to this clonotype: Because the CDR3 is missing its conserved closing phenylalanine or tryptophan, this is likely a read error. This chain joins TRBV7-9 and TRBJ1-2; 8 nucleotides match TRBD1. This CDR3 spans 16 amino acids. Germline values: CDR1 SEHNR, CDR2 FQNEAQ (reference sequence). V was pared by 7 bases and J by 0 bases, with 10 bases of the junction left unmatched. CDR3 DNA: TGTGCCAGCAACAAGGACAGGGACATCGCTAACTATGGCTACACCTTA. Protein product: CASNKDRDIANYGYTL.

This clonotype has a handful of counts. This chain uses TRBV20-1 with TRBJ1-6, with TRBD1 as a possible D gene (5 bases). Trimming pared 0 bases from V and 9 bases from J, leaving 21 bases between. Germline V gene lookup returns CDR1 DFQATT and CDR2 SNEGSKA (reference sequence). The CDR3 runs to 17 residues. For the CDR3, the DNA is TGCAGTGCTAGAGAAGGGGTTGGGGGTGTTCGTGGTTCACCCCTCCACTTT. It specifies CSAREGVGGVRGSPLHF.

This clonotype was counted a few times. The chain couples TRBV28 to TRBJ2-1; 10 bases fit TRBD2. Germline-derived CDR1 and CDR2 are MDHEN and SYDVKM. The CDR3 extends over 16 amino acids. J was trimmed by 3 bases and V by 5 bases; bases with no gene match: 7. This CDR3 is CASSRGLAASYNEQFF. The CDR3, as DNA: TGTGCCAGCAGTCGTGGACTAGCGGCCAGCTACAATGAGCAGTTCTTC. Using reference TRBV28 and TRBJ2-1 for the parts outside the CDR3, the full variable domain is DVKVTQSSRYLVKRTGEKVFLECVQDMDHENMFWYRQDPGLGLRLIYFSYDVKMKEKGDIPEGYSVSREKKERFSLILESASTNQTSMYLCASSRGLAASYNEQFFGPGTRLTVL.

On this clonotype itself: A much larger clone is a single base away; this may be a read error. The V call is TRBV7-2, the J call TRBJ1-5; maybe TRBD1 (6 bases). V lost 5 bases and J lost 4, with 18 bases in between. The CDR3 loop spans 16 amino acids. Germline V lookup: CDR1 SGHTA, CDR2 FQGNSA. CDR3 residues: CASSQTGGPGNQPQHF. The CDR3 DNA is TGTGCCAGCAGCCAAACCGGGGGGCCCGGTAATCAGCCCCAGCATTTT. Looking up the rest from reference TRBV7-2 and TRBJ1-5 gives the full variable domain: GAGVSQSPSNKVTEKGKDVELRCDPISGHTALYWYRQSLGQGLEFLIYFQGNSAPDKSGLPSDRFSAERTGGSVSTLTIQRTQQEDSAVYLCASSQTGGPGNQPQHFGDGTRLSIL.

The chain employs TRBV6-8 and TRBJ2-6; 10 bases agree with TRBD1. CDR3 size: 17 residues. Germline loops: CDR1 MNHGY, CDR2 SAAAGT. The trim removed 1 base at V and 2 bases at J, leaving 2 bases unmatched. In nucleotides, the CDR3 is TGTGCCAGCAGTTACTTCGGACAGGGGGCTGGGGCCAACGTCCTGACTTTC. Amino acid sequence: CASSYFGQGAGANVLTF.

This clonotype has a count of ten or more. V usage is TRBV7-2 and J usage is TRBJ2-5; D not resolved. With 1 base removed from V and 4 bases from J, the gap between germline ends came to 13 bases. CDR3 length: 15 amino acids. The germline V gene encodes CDR1 SGHTA and CDR2 FQGNSA. This chain's CDR3 is CASSLGTAPRETQYF. For the CDR3, the DNA is TGTGCCAGCAGCTTAGGAACAGCACCCCGAGAGACCCAGTACTTC.

The chain recombines TRBV27 with TRBJ2-5, with D possibly being TRBD1 or TRBD2 (5 bases each). Germline CDR1 and CDR2: MNHEY and SMNVEV (reference sequence). V lost 6 bases and J 5 bases, leaving 13 bases between the germline ends. This CDR3 spans 13 amino acids. The CDR3: CASSLWDGETQYF. As DNA, the CDR3 is TGTGCCAGCAGCCTTTGGGACGGGGAGACCCAGTACTTC.

V gene TRBV3-1 combines with J gene TRBJ2-3; D perhaps matches TRBD2 (6 bases). Germline loops: CDR1 LGHDT, CDR2 YNNKEL (reference sequence). The CDR3 consists of 15 residues. The V end lost 2 bases, the J end lost 1 base, and 10 bases lay between the germline ends. The CDR3 nucleotides read TGTGCCAGCAGCCAACTTTCGGGAGGCACAGATACGCAGTATTTT. This translates into CASSQLSGGTDTQYF.